One and the same sample provided the 20 T cell receptor beta chains below, sequenced in a study of cytomegalovirus exposure and HLA in healthy donors. Profiling relied on immunoSEQ multiplex PCR, and the TCRdb table lists in-frame clones only, not all of them. Of approximately 200,000 clones listed, approximately 88% are singletons. Specimen: PBMCs. The receptors were sampled from a man aged 18 to 35 in good health and CMV-seropositive.

This clone was counted a few times. The CDR3 protein is CASSSGLAPYEQYF. The CDR3 DNA reads TGTGCCAGCTCGAGCGGACTAGCGCCCTACGAGCAGTACTTC. J is TRBJ2-7 and V is TRBV28, with 9 bases that match TRBD2. V was pared by 8 bases and J by 2 bases, with 7 bases of the junction left unmatched. The CDR3 has 14 residues. CDR1 and CDR2 from the germline V gene are MDHEN and SYDVKM. The whole variable domain, filled in from reference TRBV28 and TRBJ2-7, reads DVKVTQSSRYLVKRTGEKVFLECVQDMDHENMFWYRQDPGLGLRLIYFSYDVKMKEKGDIPEGYSVSREKKERFSLILESASTNQTSMYLCASSSGLAPYEQYFGPGTRLTVT.

The chain employs TRBV2 and TRBJ2-1; 10 bases are shared with TRBD2. In germline, CDR1 is SNHLY, CDR2 FYNNEI. The V and J ends lost 6 bases and 7 bases, in that order; junction bases with no gene match: 6. The CDR3 has 14 residues. CDR3 loop: CASRASGSLNEQFF. CDR3 sequence (DNA): TGTGCCAGCAGGGCTAGCGGGAGTTTAAATGAGCAGTTCTTC.

The gene calls are TRBV5-6 and TRBJ2-7; a possible D gene is TRBD2 (5 bases). This CDR3 region has 13 residues. CDR1 is SGHDT, CDR2 YYEEEE, per germline. Trimming shortened V by 4 bases and J by 7 bases, and 15 bases separated the two germline ends. CDR3 residues: CASSGRGPGEQYF. The CDR3 DNA is TGTGCCAGCAGCGGACGGGGTCCGGGTGAGCAGTACTTC.

The J gene is TRBJ2-2, the V gene TRBV14, with D tentatively TRBD2 (5 bases). This CDR3 comprises 15 residues. V was trimmed by 0 bases and J by 7 bases, leaving 12 bases between them. The germline V gene encodes CDR1 SGHDN and CDR2 FVKESK. In nucleotides, the CDR3 is TGTGCCAGCAGCCAAGAACGCGCGGGTGGCGGGGAGCTGTTTTTT. Amino acids: CASSQERAGGGELFF.

V usage is TRBV7-3 and J usage is TRBJ2-1; TRBD2 matches 8 bases. This CDR3 has 15 residues. Trimming at V came to 1 base and at J to 8 bases, leaving 7 bases not matched to a gene. Germline loops: CDR1 SGHTA, CDR2 FQGTGA. The CDR3 DNA reads TGTGCCAGCAGCTTAATGACCGGGACTAGTGATGAGCAGTTCTTC. Amino acid sequence: CASSLMTGTSDEQFF.

This clone was observed once. The genes are TRBV27 and TRBJ2-2; perhaps TRBD2 as D (6 bases). Trimming cost V 3 bases and J 7 bases, with 15 bases left between them. CDR3 length: 15 residues. Per germline, CDR1 MNHEY and CDR2 SMNVEV (reference sequence). DNA of the CDR3: TGTGCCAGCAGTTTCCTGGGGGAGGACGGCGGGGAGCTGTTTTTT. Amino acid sequence: CASSFLGEDGGELFF.

This chain joins TRBV28 and TRBJ2-7; 9 bases fit TRBD1. In germline, CDR1 is MDHEN, CDR2 SYDVKM. J gave up 3 bases and V 5 bases, and 11 bases lay outside the gene matches. CDR3 length equals 16 residues. The CDR3 is CASSPGRTGVLYEQYF. The CDR3 coding sequence is TGTGCCAGCAGTCCTGGACGGACAGGGGTCCTCTACGAGCAGTACTTC.

This clone turned up a few times. The chain joins TRBV11-3 to TRBJ2-2; the D gene is possibly TRBD1 (6 bases). CDR3 length: 13 amino acids. V gave up 6 bases and J gave up 4 bases, with 9 bases separating them. The germline CDR1 and CDR2 sequences are SGHNT and YENEEA. CDR3 sequence reads: CASSLDSTGELFF. In DNA form, the CDR3 reads TGTGCCAGCAGTTTGGACAGCACCGGGGAGCTGTTTTTT.

This chain links TRBV6-4 with TRBJ1-1; possible D gene TRBD1, 5 bases. This CDR3 comprises 13 residues. The germline V gene encodes CDR1 MRHNA and CDR2 SNTAGT. Trimming took 3 bases from V and 1 from J, leaving 6 bases between them. The CDR3 here is CASSERGNTEAFF. CDR3 coding DNA: TGTGCCAGCAGTGAAAGGGGGAACACTGAAGCTTTCTTT.

V gene TRBV11-2 combines with J gene TRBJ2-3, with a weak D call TRBD2 (5 bases). Trimming took off 0 bases at V and 4 bases at J, with 14 bases between the two ends. The CDR3 totals 16 residues. Germline V gives CDR1 SGHAT, CDR2 FQNNGV. CDR3 DNA sequence: TGTGCCAGCAGCTTAGAGGGCAGCGAGGGTTCAGATACGCAGTATTTT. It yields the protein CASSLEGSEGSDTQYF.

Comments on this clone: This CDR3 is also generated by other DNA sequences in the sample. The chain recombines TRBV5-1 with TRBJ2-7, with 9 bases lining up with TRBD1. Unmatched junction bases numbered 9, after V lost 4 bases and J lost 7 bases. The CDR3 consists of 14 residues. Germline values: CDR1 SGHRS, CDR2 YFSETQ. In DNA form, the CDR3 reads TGCGCCAGCAGCCTCCCGGGACAGGGTGGAGAGCAGTACTTC. Amino acid sequence: CASSLPGQGGEQYF.

This rearrangement joins TRBV4-3 to TRBJ2-1; 10 positions agree with TRBD2. The CDR3 loop spans 16 amino acids. Looked up from germline, CDR1 is LGHNA and CDR2 is YSLEER. V lost 0 bases and J lost 2; bases outside the gene matches: 1. The CDR3 sequence is CASSQELAGAYNEQFF. DNA of the CDR3: TGCGCCAGCAGCCAAGAGCTAGCGGGGGCCTACAATGAGCAGTTCTTC.

V and J are TRBV25-1 and TRBJ2-7, with no clear D. This CDR3 is 11 amino acids long. V was shortened by 3 bases and J by 4 bases, with 4 bases between the two germline ends. Germline loops: CDR1 MGHDK, CDR2 SYGVNS. As DNA, the CDR3 is TGTGCCAGCAGTGAGGCATACGAGCAGTACTTC. Its translation: CASSEAYEQYF.

This clone came up once. DNA for the CDR3: TGTGCCACCCAAGAGGCTAATAGCAATCAGCCCCAGCATTTT. Its protein product is CATQEANSNQPQHF. The V call is TRBV27, the J call TRBJ1-5; D call uncertain. The V gene's germline CDR1 is MNHEY and CDR2 SMNVEV (reference sequence). The CDR3 spans 14 residues. V shed 10 bases and J shed 0 bases, with 13 bases lying between them.

This chain connects TRBV29-1 to TRBJ2-2; 12 bases match TRBD2. CDR1 and CDR2 (germline): SQVTM, ANQGSEA. V lost 6 bases, J lost 4 bases, and 9 bases stayed unmatched. This CDR3 is built from 16 residues. The chain's CDR3 is CSVSTSGSGGTGELFF. The CDR3 DNA follows: TGCAGCGTCTCGACTAGCGGGAGTGGTGGCACCGGGGAGCTGTTTTTT.

The chain recombines TRBV27 with TRBJ1-1; weak D call: TRBD1 (5 bases). The CDR3 loop spans 15 amino acids. V lost 4 bases and J lost 0, with 12 bases in between. CDR1 and CDR2 (germline): MNHEY, SMNVEV (reference sequence). CDR3 DNA sequence: TGTGCCAGCAGTTCCCCGACAGAGATGAACACTGAAGCTTTCTTT. This sequence encodes CASSSPTEMNTEAFF.

The V and J genes are TRBV4-2 and TRBJ2-5; 12 bases line up with TRBD2. The CDR3 spans 16 residues. The V and J ends lost 1 base and 2 bases, in that order; junction bases with no gene match: 2. CDR1 and CDR2 from the germline V gene are LGHNA and YNFKEQ. The CDR3 DNA reads TGTGCCAGCAGCCAAGGTCTAGCGGGAGGGCAAGAGACCCAGTACTTC. It codes for CASSQGLAGGQETQYF.

The table lists this clone with a few counts. V is TRBV11-2 and J is TRBJ2-5, with TRBD2 as a possible D gene (6 bases). The CDR3 length is 14 residues. Looked up from germline, CDR1 is SGHAT and CDR2 is FQNNGV. V lost 6 bases and J 3 bases, leaving 14 bases between the germline ends. CDR3 bases: TGTGCCAGCAGTCCCGGGACTCTTAAAGAGACCCAGTACTTC. Protein product: CASSPGTLKETQYF.

This chain links TRBV28 with TRBJ1-2; possible D gene TRBD1, 5 bases. The CDR3 has 11 amino acids. Germline CDR1 MDHEN, CDR2 SYDVKM. The V and J ends lost 8 bases and 5 bases respectively, with 9 bases between them. The CDR3 DNA reads TGTGCCAGCTCAGGGAGGTATGGCTACACCTTC. The encoded protein is CASSGRYGYTF.

J is TRBJ2-3 and V is TRBV20-1; perhaps TRBD2 as D (5 bases). Germline CDR1 DFQATT, CDR2 SNEGSKA (reference sequence). This CDR3 has 11 residues. Trimming stripped 4 bases from V and 9 bases from J, with 11 bases between. The CDR3 here is CSAIVGETQYF. In DNA form, the CDR3 reads TGCAGTGCTATCGTCGGGGAAACGCAGTATTTT.